The rows below give T cell receptor beta chains drawn from one sample of a study of cytomegalovirus exposure and HLA in healthy donors. Repertoires were generated with immunoSEQ multiplex PCR, while TCRdb's copy carries only in-frame clones and drops some. The top ten clones hold over 2% of a sample with roughly 280,000 clones, roughly 70% of them seen once. Sequencing input: PBMCs. The receptors come from a female donor in good health and CMV-seronegative. The CDR3 runs from the conserved cysteine through the conserved F or W. A D gene is named only where the DNA matches it firmly. Size tells how often a clone was seen (once, few, many) or the class of an expanded clone, and some rows leave it out.

V gene: TRBV5-6
D gene: TRBD2
J gene: TRBJ2-3
clone size: once
CDR3 protein: CASSGGGDTQYF
CDR3 DNA: TGTGCCAGCAGCGGGGGAGGGGATACGCAGTATTTT

V gene: TRBV7-8
D gene: TRBD1
J gene: TRBJ1-2
clone size: NA
CDR3 protein: CASSPGTGFYGYTF
CDR3 DNA: TGTGCCAGCAGCCCAGGGACAGGGTTCTATGGCTACACCTTC

V gene: TRBV6-1
D gene: NA
J gene: TRBJ2-7
clone size: NA
CDR3 protein: CASVGSVSYEQYF
CDR3 DNA: TGTGCCTCGGTCGGCAGCGTTTCCTACGAGCAGTACTTC

V gene: TRBV28
D gene: NA
J gene: TRBJ2-7
clone size: NA
CDR3 protein: CASSPNYEQYF
CDR3 DNA: TGTGCCAGCAGCCCTAACTACGAGCAGTACTTC

V gene: TRBV5-4
D gene: TRBD2
J gene: TRBJ2-5
clone size: NA
CDR3 protein: CASSLASGETQYF
CDR3 DNA: TGTGCCAGCAGCTTGGCTAGCGGGGAGACCCAGTACTTC

V gene: TRBV6-1
D gene: NA
J gene: TRBJ2-7
clone size: NA
CDR3 protein: CASSRQSAAPGEQYF
CDR3 DNA: TGTGCCAGCAGCAGACAATCAGCGGCCCCTGGCGAGCAGTACTTC

V gene: TRBV25-1
D gene: NA
J gene: TRBJ1-1
clone size: few
CDR3 protein: CASRRQMNTEAFF
CDR3 DNA: TGTGCCAGTAGGCGACAGATGAACACTGAAGCTTTCTTT

V gene: TRBV5-1
D gene: TRBD1
J gene: TRBJ1-2
clone size: NA
CDR3 protein: CASSLQGADGYTF
CDR3 DNA: TGCGCCAGCAGCTTGCAGGGGGCGGATGGCTACACCTTC

V gene: TRBV5-1
D gene: NA
J gene: TRBJ2-2
clone size: few
CDR3 protein: CASSLGSATGELFF
CDR3 DNA: TGCGCCAGCAGCTTAGGGAGCGCCACCGGGGAGCTGTTTTTT

V gene: TRBV13
D gene: TRBD1
J gene: TRBJ1-6
clone size: NA
CDR3 protein: CASRDRGTGDSPLHF
CDR3 DNA: TGTGCCAGCAGGGACCGTGGGACAGGTGATTCACCCCTCCACTTT

V gene: TRBV11-2
D gene: TRBD2
J gene: TRBJ2-5
clone size: NA
CDR3 protein: CASSPWAGREETQYF
CDR3 DNA: TGTGCCAGCAGCCCATGGGCAGGGAGGGAAGAGACCCAGTACTTC

V gene: TRBV6-1
D gene: NA
J gene: TRBJ2-7
clone size: NA
CDR3 protein: CASAWDLRYEQYF
CDR3 DNA: TGTGCCAGTGCTTGGGACTTGAGGTACGAGCAGTACTTC

V gene: TRBV19
D gene: TRBD1
J gene: TRBJ2-2
clone size: once
CDR3 protein: CASWEDRGAGELFF
CDR3 DNA: TGTGCCAGTTGGGAGGACAGGGGCGCCGGGGAGCTGTTTTTT

V gene: TRBV6-6
D gene: TRBD2
J gene: TRBJ2-1
clone size: few
CDR3 protein: CASRPGTSGHNEQFF
CDR3 DNA: TGTGCCAGCAGGCCCGGGACTAGCGGCCATAATGAGCAGTTCTTC

V gene: TRBV11-3
D gene: NA
J gene: TRBJ1-1
clone size: NA
CDR3 protein: CASSPRNTEAFF
CDR3 DNA: TGTGCCAGCAGCCCGAGGAACACTGAAGCTTTCTTT

V gene: TRBV19
D gene: TRBD2
J gene: TRBJ2-3
clone size: NA
CDR3 protein: CASSLGLASTDTQYF
CDR3 DNA: TGTGCCAGTAGTCTCGGACTAGCGAGCACAGATACGCAGTATTTT

V gene: TRBV6-5
D gene: TRBD1
J gene: TRBJ2-3
clone size: NA
CDR3 protein: CASRGQGTDTQYF
CDR3 DNA: TGTGCCAGCAGAGGACAGGGCACAGATACGCAGTATTTT

V gene: TRBV6-1
D gene: NA
J gene: TRBJ1-1
clone size: NA
CDR3 protein: CASSEVRMNTEAFF
CDR3 DNA: TGTGCCAGCAGTGAAGTGAGGATGAACACTGAAGCTTTCTTT

V gene: TRBV4-1
D gene: NA
J gene: TRBJ2-3
clone size: NA
CDR3 protein: CASSQDGLSWSTDTQYF
CDR3 DNA: TGCGCCAGCAGCCAAGATGGACTTAGTTGGAGCACAGATACGCAGTATTTT

V gene: TRBV6-5
D gene: NA
J gene: TRBJ1-1
clone size: NA
CDR3 protein: CASRPSSGGGTEAFF
CDR3 DNA: TGTGCCAGCAGACCCTCCTCGGGGGGGGGCACTGAAGCTTTCTTT

V gene: TRBV9
D gene: TRBD1
J gene: TRBJ2-1
clone size: NA
CDR3 protein: CASSPRDRGEQFF
CDR3 DNA: TGTGCCAGCAGCCCGAGGGACAGGGGCGAGCAGTTCTTC

V gene: TRBV19
D gene: NA
J gene: TRBJ1-1
clone size: once
CDR3 protein: CASSARGGNTEAFF
CDR3 DNA: TGTGCCAGTAGTGCCAGAGGGGGAAACACTGAAGCTTTCTTT

V gene: TRBV25-1
D gene: TRBD2
J gene: TRBJ2-2
clone size: NA
CDR3 protein: CASSPLAENTGELFF
CDR3 DNA: TGTGCCAGCAGTCCCCTAGCGGAAAACACCGGGGAGCTGTTTTTT

V gene: TRBV27
D gene: TRBD1
J gene: TRBJ1-5
clone size: NA
CDR3 protein: CASSPGTAIQPQHF
CDR3 DNA: TGTGCCAGCAGTCCCGGGACAGCGATCCAGCCCCAGCATTTT

V gene: TRBV21-1
D gene: NA
J gene: TRBJ1-4
clone size: NA
CDR3 protein: CASSHAEWTGQTKGAEKLFF
CDR3 DNA: TGTGCCAGCAGCCATGCCGAATGGACAGGACAAACTAAGGGGGCTGAAAAACTGTTTTTT

V gene: TRBV28
D gene: NA
J gene: TRBJ1-6
clone size: few
CDR3 protein: CASRNRGGRIPLHF
CDR3 DNA: TGTGCCAGCAGGAACCGGGGGGGGCGAATACCCCTCCACTTT

V gene: TRBV4-1
D gene: TRBD2
J gene: TRBJ2-1
clone size: NA
CDR3 protein: CASSQWGTSGSYNEQFF
CDR3 DNA: TGCGCCAGCAGCCAATGGGGGACTAGCGGGAGCTACAATGAGCAGTTCTTC

V gene: TRBV6-1
D gene: NA
J gene: TRBJ2-7
clone size: NA
CDR3 protein: CASSESGYEQYF
CDR3 DNA: TGTGCCAGCAGTGAGTCGGGCTACGAGCAGTACTTC

V gene: TRBV19
D gene: NA
J gene: TRBJ1-4
clone size: NA
CDR3 protein: CASSMERQAEKLFF
CDR3 DNA: TGTGCCAGTAGTATGGAGAGACAGGCTGAAAAACTGTTTTTT

V gene: TRBV2
D gene: TRBD2
J gene: TRBJ2-1
clone size: NA
CDR3 protein: CASSEWGTSDYNEQFF
CDR3 DNA: TGTGCCAGCAGTGAATGGGGGACTAGCGATTACAATGAGCAGTTCTTC